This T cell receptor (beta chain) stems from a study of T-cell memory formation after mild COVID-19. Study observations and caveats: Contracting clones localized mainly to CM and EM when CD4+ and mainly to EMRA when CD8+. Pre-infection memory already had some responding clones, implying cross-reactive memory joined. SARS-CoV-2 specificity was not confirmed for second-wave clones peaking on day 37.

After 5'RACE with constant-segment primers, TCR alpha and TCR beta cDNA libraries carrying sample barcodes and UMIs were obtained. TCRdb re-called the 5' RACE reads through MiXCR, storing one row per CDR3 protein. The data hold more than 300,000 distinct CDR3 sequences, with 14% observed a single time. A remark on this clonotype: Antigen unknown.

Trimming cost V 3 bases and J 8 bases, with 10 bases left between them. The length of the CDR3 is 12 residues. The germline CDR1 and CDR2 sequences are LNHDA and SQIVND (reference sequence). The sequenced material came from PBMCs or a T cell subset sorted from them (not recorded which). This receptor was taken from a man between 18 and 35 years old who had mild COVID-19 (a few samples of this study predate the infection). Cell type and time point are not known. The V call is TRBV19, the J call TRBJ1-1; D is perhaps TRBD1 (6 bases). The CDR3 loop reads CASSMDTGEAFF. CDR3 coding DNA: TGTGCCAGTAGTATGGATACAGGGGAAGCTTTCTTT. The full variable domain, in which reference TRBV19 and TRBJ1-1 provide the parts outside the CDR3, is DGGITQSPKYLFRKEGQNVTLSCEQNLNHDAMYWYRQDPGQGLRLIYYSQIVNDFQKGDIAEGYSVSREKKESFPLTVTSAQKNPTAFYLCASSMDTGEAFFGQGTRLTVV.